Reported below is one T cell receptor beta chain. Genomic DNA, the template, was used for profiling of the TCR beta VDJ and CDR3. One entry per CDR3 protein results from TCRdb running MiXCR on the reads. The sample consists of roughly 420,000 distinct CDR3 sequences, around 68% of them appearing once. This record belongs to a study of CD8+CD57+ T cells in acquired aplastic anemia. Germline lookup yields CDR1 SEHNR and CDR2 FQNEAQ (reference sequence). Trimming removed 5 bases from V and 12 bases from J, with 22 bases in between. This CDR3 region has 15 residues. The rearrangement links TRBV7-9 to TRBJ1-4; no reliable D call. The specimen sequenced was sorted CD4+, CD8+, or CD8+CD57+ T cells (not recorded which) from PBMCs. This clonotype was sampled from a human donor in good health, serving as a control. Here the CDR3 DNA reads TGTGCCAGCAGCGCGCAGATGTGGGCGAATGCACAACTGTTTTTT. Protein: CASSAQMWANAQLFF.